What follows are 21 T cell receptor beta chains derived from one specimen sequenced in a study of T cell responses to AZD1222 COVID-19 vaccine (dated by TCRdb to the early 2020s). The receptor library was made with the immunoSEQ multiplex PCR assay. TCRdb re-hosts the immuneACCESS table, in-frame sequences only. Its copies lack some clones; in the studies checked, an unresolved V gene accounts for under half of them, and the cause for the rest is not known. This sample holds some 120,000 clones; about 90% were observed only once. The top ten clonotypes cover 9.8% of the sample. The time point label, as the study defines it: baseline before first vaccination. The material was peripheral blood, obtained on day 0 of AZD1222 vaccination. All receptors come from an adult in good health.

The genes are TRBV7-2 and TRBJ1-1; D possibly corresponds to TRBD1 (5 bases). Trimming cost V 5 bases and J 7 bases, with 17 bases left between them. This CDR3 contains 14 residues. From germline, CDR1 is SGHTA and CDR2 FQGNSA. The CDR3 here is CASSEGVGYGEAFF. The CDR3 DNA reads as TGTGCCAGCAGCGAAGGGGTGGGTTACGGTGAAGCTTTCTTT.

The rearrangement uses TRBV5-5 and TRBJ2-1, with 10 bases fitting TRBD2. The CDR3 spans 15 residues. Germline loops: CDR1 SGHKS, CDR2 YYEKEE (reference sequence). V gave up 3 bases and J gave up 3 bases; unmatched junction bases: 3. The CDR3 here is CASSSSSGGYNEQFF. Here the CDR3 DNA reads TGTGCCAGCAGCTCCTCTAGCGGGGGCTACAATGAGCAGTTCTTC.

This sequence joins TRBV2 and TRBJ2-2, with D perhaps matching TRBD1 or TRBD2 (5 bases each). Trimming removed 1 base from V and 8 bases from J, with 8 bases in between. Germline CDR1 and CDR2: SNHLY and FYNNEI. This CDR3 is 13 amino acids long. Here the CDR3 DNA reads TGTGCCAGCAGTGAAGTTGAGGGGGGGGAGCTGTTTTTT. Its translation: CASSEVEGGELFF.

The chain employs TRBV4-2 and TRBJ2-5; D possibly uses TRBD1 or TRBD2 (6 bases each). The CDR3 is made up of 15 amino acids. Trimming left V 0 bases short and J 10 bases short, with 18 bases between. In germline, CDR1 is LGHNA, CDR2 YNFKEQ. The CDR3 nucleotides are TGTGCCAGCAGCCAAGATAGGGGGACTGCTCGGGACCAGTACTTC. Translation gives CASSQDRGTARDQYF.

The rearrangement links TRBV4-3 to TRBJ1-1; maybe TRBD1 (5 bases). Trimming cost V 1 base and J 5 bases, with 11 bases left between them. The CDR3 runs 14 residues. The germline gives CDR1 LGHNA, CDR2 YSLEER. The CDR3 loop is CASSQVEGKTEAFF. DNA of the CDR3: TGCGCCAGCAGCCAAGTAGAGGGGAAGACTGAAGCTTTCTTT.

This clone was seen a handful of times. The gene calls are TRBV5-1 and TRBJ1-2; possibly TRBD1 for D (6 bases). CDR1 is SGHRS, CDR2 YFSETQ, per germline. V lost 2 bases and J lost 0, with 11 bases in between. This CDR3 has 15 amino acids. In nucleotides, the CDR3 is TGCGCCAGCAGCTTTTCAGGGGCAACTAACTATGGCTACACCTTC. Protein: CASSFSGATNYGYTF.

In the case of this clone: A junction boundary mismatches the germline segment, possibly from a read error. This CDR3 reads CASSEVWWDRVNF. CDR3 DNA: TGTGCCAGCAGTGAAGTGTGGTGGGACAGGGTGAACTTC. This chain links TRBV2 with TRBJ2-7, with 9 bases that match TRBD1. The CDR3 covers 13 residues. Germline V gene data show CDR1 as SNHLY and CDR2 as FYNNEI.

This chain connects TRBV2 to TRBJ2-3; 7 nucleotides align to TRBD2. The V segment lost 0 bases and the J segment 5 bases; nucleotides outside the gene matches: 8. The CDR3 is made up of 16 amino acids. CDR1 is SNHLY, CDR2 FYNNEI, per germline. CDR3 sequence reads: CASSEASGDRRDTQYF. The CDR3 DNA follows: TGTGCCAGCAGTGAAGCGAGCGGGGATCGGAGAGATACGCAGTATTTT.

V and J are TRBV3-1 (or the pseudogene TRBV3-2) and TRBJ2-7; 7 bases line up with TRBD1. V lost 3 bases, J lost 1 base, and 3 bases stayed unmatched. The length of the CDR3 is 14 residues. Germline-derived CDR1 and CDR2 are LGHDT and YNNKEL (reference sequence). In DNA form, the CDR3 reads TGTGCCAGCAGCCAGGGACAGCGTTCCTACGAGCAGTACTTC. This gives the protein CASSQGQRSYEQYF.

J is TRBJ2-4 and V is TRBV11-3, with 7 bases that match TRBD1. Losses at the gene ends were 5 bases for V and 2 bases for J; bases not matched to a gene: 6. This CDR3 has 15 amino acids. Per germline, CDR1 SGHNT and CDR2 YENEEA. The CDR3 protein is CASSPPTGTKNIQYF. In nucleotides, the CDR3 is TGTGCCAGCAGCCCCCCGACAGGGACCAAAAACATTCAGTACTTC.

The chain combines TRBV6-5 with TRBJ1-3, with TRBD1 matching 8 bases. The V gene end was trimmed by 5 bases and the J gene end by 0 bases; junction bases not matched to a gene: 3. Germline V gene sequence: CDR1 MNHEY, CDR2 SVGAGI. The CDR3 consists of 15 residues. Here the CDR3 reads CASSRTGYSGNTIYF. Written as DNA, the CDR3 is TGTGCCAGCAGTCGGACAGGGTACTCTGGAAACACCATATATTTT.

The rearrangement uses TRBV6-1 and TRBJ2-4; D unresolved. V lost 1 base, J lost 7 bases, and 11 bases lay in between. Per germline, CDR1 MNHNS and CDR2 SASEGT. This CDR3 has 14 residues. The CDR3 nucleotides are TGTGCCAGCAGTGAAGGGGGATTCAGGAACATTCAGTACTTC. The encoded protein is CASSEGGFRNIQYF.

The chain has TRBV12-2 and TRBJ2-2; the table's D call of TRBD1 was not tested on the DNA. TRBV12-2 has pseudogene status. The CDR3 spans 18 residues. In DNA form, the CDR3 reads TGTGCAAGTCGATGGGACAGGGGTCGAATTCCTTACACCGGGGAGCTGTTTTTT. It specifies CASRWDRGRIPYTGELFF.

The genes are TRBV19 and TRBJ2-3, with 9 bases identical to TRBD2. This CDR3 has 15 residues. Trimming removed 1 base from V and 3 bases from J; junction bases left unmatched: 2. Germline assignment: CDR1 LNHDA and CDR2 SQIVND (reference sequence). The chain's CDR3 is CASSIVGLATDTQYF. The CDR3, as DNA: TGTGCCAGTAGTATAGTAGGACTAGCGACAGATACGCAGTATTTT.

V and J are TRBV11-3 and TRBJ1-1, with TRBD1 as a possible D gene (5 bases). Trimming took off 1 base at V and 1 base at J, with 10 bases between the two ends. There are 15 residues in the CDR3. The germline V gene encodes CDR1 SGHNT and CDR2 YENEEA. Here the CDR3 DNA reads TGTGCCAGCAGCTTAGCGGGACGGCCGAACACTGAAGCTTTCTTT. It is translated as CASSLAGRPNTEAFF.

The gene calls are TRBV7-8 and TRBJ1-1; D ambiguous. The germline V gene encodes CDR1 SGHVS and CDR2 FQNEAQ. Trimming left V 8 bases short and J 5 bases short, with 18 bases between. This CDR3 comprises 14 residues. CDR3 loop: CASSYSEGWTEAFF. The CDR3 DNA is TGTGCCAGCTCATACAGTGAGGGTTGGACTGAAGCTTTCTTT.

CDR3 region: CASSASGQNIQYF. The CDR3 DNA follows: TGCGCCAGCAGTGCATCGGGCCAAAACATTCAGTACTTC. This chain connects TRBV10-1 to TRBJ2-4; D uncertain. The CDR3 length is 13 residues. Trimming removed 4 bases from V and 5 bases from J, with 9 bases in between. Germline V gene sequence: CDR1 WNHNN, CDR2 SYGVQD (reference sequence).

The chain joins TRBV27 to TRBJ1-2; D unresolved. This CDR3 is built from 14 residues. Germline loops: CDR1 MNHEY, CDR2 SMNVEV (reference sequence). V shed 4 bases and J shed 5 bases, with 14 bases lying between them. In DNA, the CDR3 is TGTGCCAGCAGTTCTCTCTATCGAGGATATGGCTACACCTTC. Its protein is CASSSLYRGYGYTF.

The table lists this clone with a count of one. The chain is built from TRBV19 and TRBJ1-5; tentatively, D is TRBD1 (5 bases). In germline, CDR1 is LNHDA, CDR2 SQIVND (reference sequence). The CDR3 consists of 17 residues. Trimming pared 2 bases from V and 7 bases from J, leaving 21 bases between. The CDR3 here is CASSILGATRMGQPQHF. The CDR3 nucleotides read TGTGCCAGTAGTATATTAGGGGCTACTAGGATGGGACAGCCCCAGCATTTT.

The CDR3 sequence is CASSTQFMNTEAFF. CDR3 nucleotide sequence: TGTGCCAGCAGCACCCAATTCATGAACACTGAAGCTTTCTTT. This chain connects TRBV5-5 to TRBJ1-1, with D uncertain. Trimming left V 4 bases short and J 0 bases short, with 10 bases between. This CDR3 is built from 14 residues. Germline lookup yields CDR1 SGHKS and CDR2 YYEKEE (reference sequence).

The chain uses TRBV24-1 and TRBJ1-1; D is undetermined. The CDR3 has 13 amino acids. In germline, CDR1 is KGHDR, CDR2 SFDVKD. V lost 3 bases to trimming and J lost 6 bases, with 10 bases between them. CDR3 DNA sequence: TGTGCCACCAGTGATCGAGGCGGGCCTGAAGCTTTCTTT. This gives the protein CATSDRGGPEAFF.